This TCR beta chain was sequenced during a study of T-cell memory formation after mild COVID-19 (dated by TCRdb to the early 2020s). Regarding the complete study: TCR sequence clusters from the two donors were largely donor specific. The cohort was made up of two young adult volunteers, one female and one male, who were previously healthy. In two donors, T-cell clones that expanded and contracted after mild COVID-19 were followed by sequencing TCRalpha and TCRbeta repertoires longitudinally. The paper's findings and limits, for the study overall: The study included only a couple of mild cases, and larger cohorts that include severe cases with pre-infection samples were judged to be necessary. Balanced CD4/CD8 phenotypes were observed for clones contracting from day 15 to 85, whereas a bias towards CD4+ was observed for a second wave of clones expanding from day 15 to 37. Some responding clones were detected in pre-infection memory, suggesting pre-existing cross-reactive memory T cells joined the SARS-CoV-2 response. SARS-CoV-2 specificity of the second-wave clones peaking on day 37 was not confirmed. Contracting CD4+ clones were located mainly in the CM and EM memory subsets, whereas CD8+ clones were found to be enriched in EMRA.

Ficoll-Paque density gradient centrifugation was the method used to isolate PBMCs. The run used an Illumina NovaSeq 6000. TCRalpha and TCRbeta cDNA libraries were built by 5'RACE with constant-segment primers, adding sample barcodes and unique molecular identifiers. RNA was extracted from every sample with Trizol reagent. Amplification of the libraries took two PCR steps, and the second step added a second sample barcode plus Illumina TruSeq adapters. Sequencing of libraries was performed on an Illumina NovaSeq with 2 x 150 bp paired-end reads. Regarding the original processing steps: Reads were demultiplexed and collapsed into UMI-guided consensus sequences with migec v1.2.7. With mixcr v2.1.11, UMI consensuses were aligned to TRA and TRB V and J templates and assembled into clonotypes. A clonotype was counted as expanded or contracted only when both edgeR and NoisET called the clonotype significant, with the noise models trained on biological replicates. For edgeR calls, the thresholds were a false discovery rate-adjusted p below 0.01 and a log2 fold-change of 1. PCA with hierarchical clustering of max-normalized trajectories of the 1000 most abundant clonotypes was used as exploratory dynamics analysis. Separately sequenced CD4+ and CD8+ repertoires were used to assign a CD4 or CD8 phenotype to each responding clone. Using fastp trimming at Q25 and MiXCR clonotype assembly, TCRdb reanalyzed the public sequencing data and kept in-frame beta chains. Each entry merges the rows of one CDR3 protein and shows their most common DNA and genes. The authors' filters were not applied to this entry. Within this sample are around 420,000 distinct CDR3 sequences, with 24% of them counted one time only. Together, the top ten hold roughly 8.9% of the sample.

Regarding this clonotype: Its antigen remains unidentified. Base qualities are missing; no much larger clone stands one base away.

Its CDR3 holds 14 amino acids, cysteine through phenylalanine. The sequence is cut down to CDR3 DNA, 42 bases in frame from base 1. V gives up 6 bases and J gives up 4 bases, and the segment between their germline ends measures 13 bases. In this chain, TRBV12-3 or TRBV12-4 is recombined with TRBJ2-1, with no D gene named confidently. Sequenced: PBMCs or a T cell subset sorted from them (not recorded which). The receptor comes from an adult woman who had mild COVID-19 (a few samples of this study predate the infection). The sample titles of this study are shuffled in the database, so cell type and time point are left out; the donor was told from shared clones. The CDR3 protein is CASRLRWPYNEQFF. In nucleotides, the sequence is TGTGCCAGCAGATTGAGGTGGCCGTACAATGAGCAGTTCTTC.